The 9 T cell receptor beta chains below all came from one sample that was sequenced in a study of shared clonotypes between healthy human individuals. TCRdb's copy holds only in-frame clones and misses some; the assay was immunoSEQ multiplex PCR. The table shows roughly 410,000 clones, with roughly 96% occurring only once. Sequenced material: memory CD8+ T cells sorted from blood. This sample's subset: CD45RO+ cells pooled with CCR7-negative TemRA cells. Receptors originate from a man younger than 40 in good health.

V gene TRBV10-2 combines with J gene TRBJ2-3; D remains ambiguous. CDR1 is WSHSY and CDR2 is SAAADI in the germline V gene. This CDR3 region has 13 residues. Trimming removed 2 bases from V and 2 bases from J, with 5 bases in between. The CDR3 DNA reads as TGCGCCAGCAGTGAGAGTCCCACAGATACGCAGTATTTT. This translates into CASSESPTDTQYF.

The genes are TRBV19 and TRBJ2-3; a possible D gene is TRBD1 (5 bases). Germline CDR1 reads LNHDA; CDR2 reads SQIVND (reference sequence). This CDR3 region has 16 residues. V was shortened by 3 bases and J by 1 base, with 14 bases between the two germline ends. CDR3 sequence (DNA): TGTGCCAGTAGTATTCAGGGTGCCCCACGCACAGATACGCAGTATTTT. This codes for CASSIQGAPRTDTQYF.

The genes are TRBV6-6 and TRBJ1-1, with unresolved D. CDR3 length: 10 amino acids. Germline V gene sequence: CDR1 MNHNY, CDR2 SVGAGI (reference sequence). V lost 2 bases and J 5 bases, leaving 0 bases between the germline ends. This CDR3 reads CASSYTEAFF. In DNA, the CDR3 is TGTGCCAGCAGTTACACTGAAGCTTTCTTT.

The V call is TRBV6-6, the J call TRBJ2-7, with TRBD1 matching 8 bases. This CDR3 is 14 amino acids long. From germline, CDR1 is MNHNY and CDR2 SVGAGI (reference sequence). Trimming removed 0 bases from V and 3 bases from J; junction bases left unmatched: 1. CDR3 sequence: CASSYSGQGYEQYF. The CDR3 DNA follows: TGTGCCAGCAGTTACTCAGGACAGGGCTACGAGCAGTACTTC.

V is TRBV10-3 and J is TRBJ1-2; possible D gene TRBD1, 6 bases. This CDR3 is built from 16 residues. The ends were cut back, 5 bases at V and 4 bases at J, with 20 bases in the middle. Germline loops: CDR1 ENHRY, CDR2 SYGVKD. CDR3 coding DNA: TGTGCCATCAGTCAAGGGGTCCGAGGGGGGATCTATGGCTACACCTTC. Protein sequence: CAISQGVRGGIYGYTF.

CDR3 protein: CASNPTGPYTEAFF. The CDR3, as DNA: TGTGCCAGCAACCCCACAGGGCCCTACACTGAAGCTTTCTTT. The chain is built from TRBV28 and TRBJ1-1; D may be TRBD1 (6 bases). The germline V gene encodes CDR1 MDHEN and CDR2 SYDVKM. The CDR3 has 14 residues. V shed 7 bases and J shed 3 bases, with 15 bases lying between them.

V is TRBV5-1 and J is TRBJ1-3; D is possibly TRBD1 (5 bases). This CDR3 region has 15 residues. CDR1 and CDR2 from the germline V gene are SGHRS and YFSETQ. V was clipped by 10 bases and J by 0 bases, with 17 bases between them. The CDR3 DNA is TGCGCCTCCTCCCGGCAGGGAGACTCTGGAAACACCATATATTTT. Translated, it gives CASSRQGDSGNTIYF. The full variable domain, rest sourced from reference TRBV5-1 and TRBJ1-3, is KAGVTQTPRYLIKTRGQQVTLSCSPISGHRSVSWYQQTPGQGLQFLFEYFSETQRNKGNFPGRFSGRQFSNSRSEMNVSTLELGDSALYLCASSRQGDSGNTIYFGEGSWLTVV.

The V and J genes are TRBV5-4 and TRBJ1-5; weak D call: TRBD1 (5 bases). Trimming left V 3 bases short and J 6 bases short, with 10 bases between. This CDR3 has 13 residues. From germline, CDR1 is SGHNT and CDR2 YYREEE (reference sequence). The DNA of the CDR3 is TGTGCCAGCAGCTCCGGGGGGAGTCAGCCCCAGCATTTT. This encodes CASSSGGSQPQHF.

Of note for this clone: The junction departs from the called germline gene at one end, perhaps through a read error. The V call is TRBV5-8, the J call TRBJ2-5, with 10 bases fitting TRBD2. This CDR3 spans 19 amino acids. CDR1 and CDR2 from the germline V gene are SGHTS and YDEGEE. This chain's CDR3 is CASSTSSGSLWRVEEAQYF. The CDR3 coding sequence is TGTGCCAGCAGCACTTCTAGCGGGAGTCTGTGGCGGGTGGAAGAGGCCCAGTACTTC.